These T cell receptor beta chains were read from a single sample in a study of cytotoxic CD8 clonotypes in ibrutinib-treated CLL. Sequencing used immunoSEQ multiplex PCR; TCRdb keeps in-frame clones, though not all of them. The sample has about 84,000 clones; about 86% are singletons. This material consisted of PBMCs, taken before ibrutinib treatment. The receptors were sampled from a human donor with chronic lymphocytic leukemia. CDR3s include the opening cysteine and the closing phenylalanine or tryptophan. The order of the fields is clone size, J gene, D gene, V gene, CDR3 DNA, CDR3 protein. A D gene is named only where the DNA matches it firmly. The size of a clone is reported for some rows only, either as once, few or many, or as a class for expanded clones.

abundance: -
j_gene: TRBJ1-3
d_gene: -
v_gene: TRBV1
CDR3nt: TGCACCAGCAGCCAAGGCGAAAGCTCTGGAAACACCATATATTTT
CDR3aa: CTSSQGESSGNTIYF

abundance: -
j_gene: TRBJ2-3
d_gene: TRBD2
v_gene: TRBV19
CDR3nt: TGTGCCAGTAGTACCCATAGCGGGAGGGAGCAAGATACGCAGTATTTT
CDR3aa: CASSTHSGREQDTQYF

abundance: many
j_gene: TRBJ1-2
d_gene: -
v_gene: TRBV5-4
CDR3nt: TGTGCCAGCAGCCGGATCACACAGGTTGGGGTCTATGGCTACACCTTC
CDR3aa: CASSRITQVGVYGYTF

abundance: once
j_gene: TRBJ2-5
d_gene: -
v_gene: TRBV5-6
CDR3nt: TGTGCCAGCAGCTTCAGGACTGAGGGGAGGGAGACCCAGTACTTC
CDR3aa: CASSFRTEGRETQYF

abundance: -
j_gene: TRBJ1-2
d_gene: -
v_gene: TRBV21-1
CDR3nt: TGTGCCAGCAGCAAATCGGCCAGGGGGCTTAACTATGGCTACACCTTC
CDR3aa: CASSKSARGLNYGYTF

abundance: -
j_gene: TRBJ2-5
d_gene: TRBD2
v_gene: TRBV5-1
CDR3nt: TGCGCCAGCAGCATGACTAGCGGACAAGAGACCCAGTACTTC
CDR3aa: CASSMTSGQETQYF

abundance: -
j_gene: TRBJ1-4
d_gene: TRBD1
v_gene: TRBV5-4
CDR3nt: TGTGCCAGGGATGAGGGGGGACAGGGAGGAAAACTGTTTTTT
CDR3aa: CARDEGGQGGKLFF

abundance: -
j_gene: TRBJ2-7
d_gene: TRBD2
v_gene: TRBV7-2
CDR3nt: TGTGCCAGCAGCTTAGTGCTAGCGGGGACCTACGAGCAGTACTTC
CDR3aa: CASSLVLAGTYEQYF

abundance: few
j_gene: TRBJ1-4
d_gene: -
v_gene: TRBV10-3
CDR3nt: TGTGCCATCAGCGCGATAAGGAGTGAAAAACTGTTTTTT
CDR3aa: CAISAIRSEKLFF

abundance: -
j_gene: TRBJ2-1
d_gene: TRBD2
v_gene: TRBV9
CDR3nt: TGTGCCAGCAGCACTACCGGGACTAGCAAAGTAGGCGAGCAGTTCTTC
CDR3aa: CASSTTGTSKVGEQFF

abundance: -
j_gene: TRBJ1-5
d_gene: -
v_gene: TRBV10-1
CDR3nt: TGCGCCAGCACTTTCGATCAGCCCCAGCATTTT
CDR3aa: CASTFDQPQHF

abundance: -
j_gene: TRBJ2-2
d_gene: -
v_gene: TRBV29-1
CDR3nt: TGCAGCGTTCACAAGGACACCGGGGAGCTGTTTTTT
CDR3aa: CSVHKDTGELFF

abundance: -
j_gene: TRBJ1-1
d_gene: -
v_gene: TRBV5-4
CDR3nt: TGTGCCAGCAGCTTGGACAGGGTAAACACTGAAGCTTTCTTT
CDR3aa: CASSLDRVNTEAFF

abundance: -
j_gene: TRBJ2-1
d_gene: TRBD2
v_gene: TRBV9
CDR3nt: TGTGCCAGCAGCGTAGGGACTAGCGGGAGGATTGAGCAGTTCTTC
CDR3aa: CASSVGTSGRIEQFF

abundance: -
j_gene: TRBJ2-1
d_gene: TRBD2
v_gene: TRBV10-3
CDR3nt: TGTGCCATCAGTGCTGACCTAGCGGGAGGGGGAAATGAGCAGTTCTTC
CDR3aa: CAISADLAGGGNEQFF

abundance: -
j_gene: TRBJ1-5
d_gene: -
v_gene: TRBV5-1
CDR3nt: TGCGCCAGCAGCTTGGGTGGAGGGAACCAGCCCCAGCATTTT
CDR3aa: CASSLGGGNQPQHF

abundance: -
j_gene: TRBJ1-1
d_gene: -
v_gene: TRBV19
CDR3nt: TGTGCCAGTAGTATAGATGGGAGGGGCAGGATGAACACTGAAGCTTTCTTT
CDR3aa: CASSIDGRGRMNTEAFF

abundance: once
j_gene: TRBJ2-1
d_gene: TRBD2
v_gene: TRBV30
CDR3nt: TGTGCCTGGAGCGGGACTAGCGCGGTAACCAATGAGCAGTTCTTC
CDR3aa: CAWSGTSAVTNEQFF

abundance: -
j_gene: TRBJ1-1
d_gene: -
v_gene: TRBV30
CDR3nt: TGTGCCTGGAGTGAGGAACAGCGTGAAGCTTTCTTT
CDR3aa: CAWSEEQREAFF

abundance: -
j_gene: TRBJ2-1
d_gene: -
v_gene: TRBV15
CDR3nt: TGTGCCACCAGCAGAGTGGAGGGGCCCTACAATGAGCAGTTCTTC
CDR3aa: CATSRVEGPYNEQFF

abundance: once
j_gene: TRBJ2-5
d_gene: -
v_gene: TRBV12-5
CDR3nt: TGTGCTAGTGGTCCCCGGGGGGCCCGAGAGACCCAGTACTTC
CDR3aa: CASGPRGARETQYF

abundance: -
j_gene: TRBJ1-1
d_gene: -
v_gene: TRBV7-9
CDR3nt: TGTGCCAGCAGCCCTTTTTTCGGGTTGAACACTGAAGCTTTCTTT
CDR3aa: CASSPFFGLNTEAFF

abundance: -
j_gene: TRBJ2-2
d_gene: TRBD1
v_gene: TRBV2
CDR3nt: TGTGCTCTAGGGACAGGGGGAACGTCAGGGGAGCTGTTTTTT
CDR3aa: CALGTGGTSGELFF

abundance: -
j_gene: TRBJ1-5
d_gene: TRBD1
v_gene: TRBV6-5
CDR3nt: TGTGCCAGCAGGAGGACAGGGTGGGGCAATCAGCCCCAGCATTTT
CDR3aa: CASRRTGWGNQPQHF

abundance: once
j_gene: TRBJ1-4
d_gene: -
v_gene: TRBV19
CDR3nt: TGTGCCAGTACCTATTCACAGGGTAGAATAAATGAAAAACTGTTTTTT
CDR3aa: CASTYSQGRINEKLFF

abundance: -
j_gene: TRBJ2-5
d_gene: TRBD2
v_gene: TRBV7-2
CDR3nt: TGTGCCAGCAGCTTTCAGTCTCTAGCGGGAGGAGAGACCCAGTACTTC
CDR3aa: CASSFQSLAGGETQYF

abundance: -
j_gene: TRBJ2-7
d_gene: -
v_gene: TRBV21-1
CDR3nt: TGTGCCAGCAGCAAAGTAGACCAATACGAGCAGTACTTC
CDR3aa: CASSKVDQYEQYF

abundance: -
j_gene: TRBJ1-1
d_gene: TRBD1
v_gene: TRBV18
CDR3nt: TGTGCCAGCTCACCAGGACAGGGCACTGAAGCTTTCTTT
CDR3aa: CASSPGQGTEAFF

abundance: -
j_gene: TRBJ2-1
d_gene: -
v_gene: TRBV10-3
CDR3nt: TGTGCCATCAGTGAGTGGGCTAACTCCTACAATGAGCAGTTCTTC
CDR3aa: CAISEWANSYNEQFF

abundance: -
j_gene: TRBJ2-3
d_gene: TRBD2
v_gene: TRBV2
CDR3nt: TGTGCCAGCAGTGATACTGCGACTAGCGGGGATACGCAGTATTTT
CDR3aa: CASSDTATSGDTQYF

abundance: -
j_gene: TRBJ2-3
d_gene: -
v_gene: TRBV11-3
CDR3nt: TGTGCCAGCAGCTTAGATCTTGAAGGGTCAGTAGGAGATACGCAGTATTTT
CDR3aa: CASSLDLEGSVGDTQYF

abundance: -
j_gene: TRBJ2-7
d_gene: TRBD1
v_gene: TRBV11-3
CDR3nt: TGTGCCAGCGGCGTTCCGGGACAGACTTACGAGCAGTACTTC
CDR3aa: CASGVPGQTYEQYF

abundance: few
j_gene: TRBJ1-1
d_gene: -
v_gene: TRBV30
CDR3nt: TGTGCCTGGACAATCCGGGCGACGAACACTGAAGCTTTCTTT
CDR3aa: CAWTIRATNTEAFF

abundance: -
j_gene: TRBJ2-2
d_gene: -
v_gene: TRBV7-9
CDR3nt: TGTGCCAGCAGCGGAGGGACACACCGCACCGGGGAGCTGTTTTTT
CDR3aa: CASSGGTHRTGELFF

abundance: -
j_gene: TRBJ2-1
d_gene: -
v_gene: TRBV7-7
CDR3nt: TGTGCTAGCAGCTTAATCTACGTGGACAGTGACTCCTACAATGAGCAGTTCTTC
CDR3aa: CASSLIYVDSDSYNEQFF

abundance: once
j_gene: TRBJ2-5
d_gene: -
v_gene: TRBV5-1
CDR3nt: TGCGCCAGCAGCTTGTTCCAGGTTACGGTCCGGGCGACCCAGTACTTC
CDR3aa: CASSLFQVTVRATQYF

abundance: -
j_gene: TRBJ2-3
d_gene: TRBD2
v_gene: TRBV27
CDR3nt: TGTGCCAGCAGTCCGTTAGCGGGAGGCACAGATACGCAGTATTTT
CDR3aa: CASSPLAGGTDTQYF

abundance: once
j_gene: TRBJ1-5
d_gene: TRBD1
v_gene: TRBV6-5
CDR3nt: TGTGCCAGCAGTTCGGCCCCGGGACAGAATCAGCCCCAGCATTTT
CDR3aa: CASSSAPGQNQPQHF

abundance: -
j_gene: TRBJ1-1
d_gene: TRBD1
v_gene: TRBV7-6
CDR3nt: TGTGCCAGCAGCTCCTTACGGACAGGGAACACTGAAGCTTTCTTT
CDR3aa: CASSSLRTGNTEAFF

abundance: -
j_gene: TRBJ2-7
d_gene: TRBD2
v_gene: TRBV5-1
CDR3nt: TGCGCCAGCAGCTTTGGCGGGGGACTTGGGGAATTCACTACGAGCATGTACTTC
CDR3aa: CASSFGGGLGEFTTSMYF

abundance: -
j_gene: TRBJ2-3
d_gene: -
v_gene: TRBV6-5
CDR3nt: TGTGCCAGCAGTTACCTCGGCACAGATACGCAGTATTTT
CDR3aa: CASSYLGTDTQYF

abundance: -
j_gene: TRBJ2-3
d_gene: TRBD2
v_gene: TRBV7-2
CDR3nt: TGTGCCAGCAGCTCACCCGGACTAGCGGGACGGACAGATACGCAGTATTTT
CDR3aa: CASSSPGLAGRTDTQYF

abundance: -
j_gene: TRBJ2-2
d_gene: -
v_gene: TRBV7-8
CDR3nt: TGTGCCAGCAGCTTCTCCCGGGCGGACACCGGGGAGCTGTTTTTT
CDR3aa: CASSFSRADTGELFF

abundance: -
j_gene: TRBJ2-5
d_gene: TRBD2
v_gene: TRBV7-2
CDR3nt: TGTGCCAGCAGCTCGGGACTAGCGGAAGAGACCCAGTACTTC
CDR3aa: CASSSGLAEETQYF

abundance: -
j_gene: TRBJ2-5
d_gene: -
v_gene: TRBV7-9
CDR3nt: TGTGCCAGCAGCTTAGAATGGCCAAAGAGGGAAGAGACCCAGTACTTC
CDR3aa: CASSLEWPKREETQYF

abundance: -
j_gene: TRBJ2-2
d_gene: TRBD1
v_gene: TRBV28
CDR3nt: TGTGCCAGCAGACACCCGGACAGGGGTTACACCGGGGAGCTGTTTTTT
CDR3aa: CASRHPDRGYTGELFF

abundance: -
j_gene: TRBJ2-1
d_gene: TRBD2
v_gene: TRBV9
CDR3nt: TGTGCCAGCAGCCCTAGCGGAGCCGACTACAATGAGCAGTTCTTC
CDR3aa: CASSPSGADYNEQFF

abundance: -
j_gene: TRBJ2-7
d_gene: -
v_gene: TRBV7-8
CDR3nt: TGTGCCAGCAGCTCGAATACCCCCTCCTACGAGCAGTACTTC
CDR3aa: CASSSNTPSYEQYF

abundance: few
j_gene: TRBJ2-7
d_gene: TRBD2
v_gene: TRBV7-8
CDR3nt: TGTGCCAGCAGCTTAACTAGCGGGAGGTACGAGCAGTACTTC
CDR3aa: CASSLTSGRYEQYF

abundance: -
j_gene: TRBJ2-2
d_gene: -
v_gene: TRBV21-1
CDR3nt: TGTGCCAGCAGCAAAGGACGTCTAGCGGGAGTAGCGGTGTGCACCGGGGAGCTGTTTTTT
CDR3aa: CASSKGRLAGVAVCTGELFF

abundance: -
j_gene: TRBJ2-1
d_gene: TRBD1
v_gene: TRBV6-6
CDR3nt: TGTGCCACCGCCGACAGGGGGAGCTTCGATGAGCAGTTCTTC
CDR3aa: CATADRGSFDEQFF

abundance: -
j_gene: TRBJ1-5
d_gene: -
v_gene: TRBV6-1
CDR3nt: TGTGCCAGCAGCATGGCTTTAACACAGCCCCAGCATTTT
CDR3aa: CASSMALTQPQHF

abundance: -
j_gene: TRBJ2-2
d_gene: -
v_gene: TRBV7-9
CDR3nt: TGTGCCAGCAGCTCCCTTATGAACACCGGGGAGCTGTTTTTT
CDR3aa: CASSSLMNTGELFF

abundance: -
j_gene: TRBJ1-1
d_gene: -
v_gene: TRBV5-1
CDR3nt: TGCGCCAGCAGCTTGATGGCTGAAGCTTTCTTT
CDR3aa: CASSLMAEAFF

abundance: -
j_gene: TRBJ2-5
d_gene: -
v_gene: TRBV9
CDR3nt: TGTGCCAGCAGCGTAGCCTTAGCAGGCGGTGAGACCCAGTACTTC
CDR3aa: CASSVALAGGETQYF

abundance: -
j_gene: TRBJ1-2
d_gene: -
v_gene: TRBV30
CDR3nt: TGTGCCTGTAGCGCAAGTTCGTACGGCTACACCTTC
CDR3aa: CACSASSYGYTF

abundance: once
j_gene: TRBJ1-3
d_gene: -
v_gene: TRBV29-1
CDR3nt: TGCAGCGTTGACTCCGGAGGGGGCACCATATATTTT
CDR3aa: CSVDSGGGTIYF

abundance: -
j_gene: TRBJ2-7
d_gene: -
v_gene: TRBV9
CDR3nt: TGTGCCAGCAGCGTAGGAGTTAGCGAAACCTACGAGCAGTACTTC
CDR3aa: CASSVGVSETYEQYF

abundance: -
j_gene: TRBJ1-2
d_gene: TRBD1
v_gene: TRBV11-1
CDR3nt: TGTGCCAGCAGCTTAATGGGACAGGGGCGCTATGGCTACACCTTC
CDR3aa: CASSLMGQGRYGYTF

abundance: -
j_gene: TRBJ1-3
d_gene: -
v_gene: TRBV7-9
CDR3nt: TGTGCCAGCAGCCCCCCAGACAGACTCTCTGGAAACACCATATATTTT
CDR3aa: CASSPPDRLSGNTIYF